The next 30 T cell receptor beta chains were all read from a single sample in a study of CD8 T cells in Susac syndrome. An amount of RNA that ranged from about 0.45 to 1 ug was reverse transcribed with random hexamers. TCRdb reprocessed the immunoSEQ multiplex PCR reads via MiXCR and lists one record per CDR3 protein. The sample includes approximately 280,000 distinct CDR3 sequences, about 85% seen only once; the top ten take around 0.12%. The sample consisted of CD8+ T cells from PBMCs. These receptors were obtained from a human donor with multiple sclerosis.

The gene calls are TRBV6-1 and TRBJ2-2, with 10 bases matching TRBD1. Losses at the gene ends were 6 bases for V and 3 bases for J; bases not matched to a gene: 10. The CDR3 extends over 17 amino acids. Germline-derived CDR1 and CDR2 are MNHNS and SASEGT. The CDR3 DNA sequence: TGTGCCAGCAGGCACCGGGACAGGGGTCGGGACACCGGGGAGCTGTTTTTT. This gives the protein CASRHRDRGRDTGELFF.

The chain combines TRBV27 with TRBJ2-1; possible D gene TRBD2, 5 bases. V was clipped by 0 bases and J by 15 bases, with 15 bases between them. The CDR3 sequence is 13 residues long. The germline V gene encodes CDR1 MNHEY and CDR2 SMNVEV (reference sequence). CDR3 residues: CASSLSSGVESFF. In DNA form, the CDR3 reads TGTGCCAGCAGTTTATCTTCCGGGGTGGAGTCGTTCTTC.

J is TRBJ2-7 and V is TRBV7-9; D call uncertain. The V end lost 5 bases, the J end lost 2 bases, and 13 bases lay between the germline ends. The CDR3 length is 14 residues. CDR1 SEHNR and CDR2 FQNEAQ come from the germline V gene (reference sequence). DNA of the CDR3: TGTGCCAGCAGCCACCCAAGATCTCCCTACGAGCAGTACTTC. Its protein product is CASSHPRSPYEQYF.

The chain couples TRBV27 to TRBJ2-7, with 7 bases that match TRBD2. Germline V gene data show CDR1 as MNHEY and CDR2 as SMNVEV (reference sequence). J was trimmed by 5 bases and V by 6 bases; bases with no gene match: 10. This CDR3 region has 14 residues. The CDR3 sequence is CASSLRGERDEQYF. In DNA form, the CDR3 reads TGTGCCAGCAGCCTCCGGGGGGAGAGGGACGAGCAGTACTTC.

The chain links TRBV28 to TRBJ2-7; possible D gene TRBD2, 6 bases. Deletions cut 1 base from V and 6 bases from J, with 13 bases between. Per germline, CDR1 MDHEN and CDR2 SYDVKM. The CDR3 length is 14 residues. CDR3 region: CASSLSGGGAEQYF. CDR3 sequence (DNA): TGTGCCAGCAGTTTATCCGGAGGCGGGGCCGAGCAGTACTTC.

V and J are TRBV18 and TRBJ1-5; D is uncertain. V was shortened by 0 bases and J by 5 bases, with 17 bases between the two germline ends. The length of the CDR3 is 17 residues. The germline gives CDR1 KGHSH, CDR2 LQKENI. The CDR3 coding sequence is TGTGCCAGCTCACCACCGCCAGGCAATGGTAGGGATCAGCCCCAGCATTTT. It yields the protein CASSPPPGNGRDQPQHF.

The V gene is TRBV2, the J gene TRBJ1-4, with TRBD1 as a possible D gene (5 bases). The CDR3 runs 16 residues. From germline, CDR1 is SNHLY and CDR2 FYNNEI. Trimming pared 6 bases from V and 0 bases from J, leaving 14 bases between. CDR3 amino acids: CASRGRAPATNEKLFF. The CDR3 DNA follows: TGTGCCAGCAGAGGCAGGGCCCCTGCAACTAATGAAAAACTGTTTTTT.

This chain uses TRBV4-1 with TRBJ2-1; perhaps TRBD2 as D (6 bases). Germline lookup yields CDR1 MGHRA and CDR2 YSYEKL. V was pared by 3 bases and J by 5 bases, with 17 bases between. CDR3 length equals 16 residues. The CDR3 coding sequence is TGCGCCAGCAGCCATCCCTCGGAGGGAGTTAACAATGAGCAGTTCTTC. This encodes CASSHPSEGVNNEQFF.

In this sample, this clonotype turned up once. The V gene is TRBV9, the J gene TRBJ2-1, with 9 bases that match TRBD2. This CDR3 spans 16 amino acids. The junction had 9 bases not matched to a gene; V was cut back by 4 bases and J by 4 bases. Germline V gene lookup returns CDR1 SGDLS and CDR2 YYNGEE. The CDR3 sequence: CASSNLAGELYNEQFF. CDR3 DNA sequence: TGTGCCAGCAGCAACTTAGCGGGAGAGTTATACAATGAGCAGTTCTTC. Full variable domain (missing parts from reference TRBV9 and TRBJ2-1): DSGVTQTPKHLITATGQRVTLRCSPRSGDLSVYWYQQSLDQGLQFLIQYYNGEERAKGNILERFSAQQFPDLHSELNLSSLELGDSALYFCASSNLAGELYNEQFFGPGTRLTVL.

The chain is built from TRBV29-1 and TRBJ2-5, with D uncertain. The CDR3 totals 10 residues. Trimming took 3 bases from V and 4 from J, leaving 3 bases between them. Germline assignment: CDR1 SQVTM and CDR2 ANQGSEA. The CDR3 nucleotides are TGCAGCGTTGACGGAGAGACCCAGTACTTC. As protein: CSVDGETQYF. The whole variable domain, remainder taken from reference TRBV29-1 and TRBJ2-5, is SAVISQKPSRDICQRGTSLTIQCQVDSQVTMMFWYRQQPGQSLTLIATANQGSEATYESGFVIDKFPISRPNLTFSTLTVSNMSPEDSSIYLCSVDGETQYFGPGTRLLVL.

This rearrangement joins TRBV3-1 to TRBJ2-1; TRBD2 agrees at 12 bases. Losses at the gene ends were 0 bases for V and 6 bases for J; bases not matched to a gene: 0. The V gene's germline CDR1 is LGHDT and CDR2 YNNKEL (reference sequence). This CDR3 is built from 15 residues. Written as DNA, the CDR3 is TGTGCCAGCAGCCAAGAACTAGCGGGAGGCAATGAGCAGTTCTTC. Amino acid sequence: CASSQELAGGNEQFF.

The rearrangement joins TRBV18 to TRBJ2-7; D remains ambiguous. Per germline, CDR1 KGHSH and CDR2 LQKENI. The CDR3 is 16 residues long. V lost 3 bases and J lost 3, with 18 bases in between. The CDR3 DNA sequence: TGTGCCAGCTCACCGGGAACGAGACACGGAGTCTACGAGCAGTACTTC. Translating it yields CASSPGTRHGVYEQYF.

In regard to this clonotype: Germline is not matched at one junction end, which may reflect a read error. The chain uses TRBV2 and TRBJ2-1, with 9 bases that match TRBD2. Per the germline V gene, CDR1 is SNHLY and CDR2 is FYNNEI. The CDR3 extends over 16 amino acids. CDR3 sequence: CASSGTPSGEYNEQFF. CDR3 bases: TGTGCCAGCAGCGGCACCCCTAGCGGGGAGTACAATGAGCAGTTCTTT.

This chain links TRBV24-1 with TRBJ2-5; D is possibly TRBD1 or TRBD2 (5 bases each). Germline V CDR1 and CDR2: KGHDR, SFDVKD. Trimming stripped 4 bases from V and 1 base from J, with 12 bases between. The CDR3 is 15 amino acids. This CDR3 is CATSDPDGTQETQYF. The CDR3 coding sequence is TGTGCCACCAGTGACCCGGACGGGACCCAAGAGACCCAGTACTTC.

The chain uses TRBV27 and TRBJ2-3; perhaps TRBD1 as D (5 bases). Germline loops: CDR1 MNHEY, CDR2 SMNVEV (reference sequence). The CDR3 length is 14 residues. Trimming left V 11 bases short and J 3 bases short, with 18 bases between. In nucleotides, the CDR3 is TGTGCCTCTCGTTCGGCAGGGCTTACAGATACGCAGTATTTT. This sequence encodes CASRSAGLTDTQYF.

The gene calls are TRBV20-1 and TRBJ1-2, with D unclear. Trimming pared 0 bases from V and 5 bases from J, leaving 4 bases between. CDR1 DFQATT and CDR2 SNEGSKA come from the germline V gene (reference sequence). There are 11 residues in the CDR3. The CDR3 loop is CSAREGYGYTF. The CDR3 coding sequence is TGCAGTGCTAGAGAAGGGTATGGCTACACCTTC.

The chain has TRBV10-3 and TRBJ2-5; D possibly matches TRBD1 or TRBD2 (6 bases each). Trimming stripped 4 bases from V and 5 bases from J, with 11 bases between. The germline V gene has CDR1 ENHRY and CDR2 SYGVKD. The CDR3 extends over 13 amino acids. In nucleotides, the CDR3 is TGTGCCATCAGTGTCGGGGGCCTCGAGACCCAGTACTTC. Residues: CAISVGGLETQYF.

The DNA of the CDR3 is TGTGCCAGCAGTGAAGCGTGGGAGACCCAGTACTTC. Residues: CASSEAWETQYF. The V and J genes are TRBV2 and TRBJ2-5; D is undetermined. Looked up from germline, CDR1 is SNHLY and CDR2 is FYNNEI. Trimming took 0 bases from V and 5 from J, leaving 4 bases between them. This CDR3 is built from 12 residues.

The V call is TRBV10-3, the J call TRBJ2-7, with unresolved D. V was trimmed by 3 bases and J by 3 bases, leaving 6 bases between them. The length of the CDR3 is 12 residues. Germline V lookup: CDR1 ENHRY, CDR2 SYGVKD. Written as DNA, the CDR3 is TGTGCCATCAGTGATGAGAGCTACGAGCAGTACTTC. It is translated as CAISDESYEQYF.

The chain couples TRBV27 to TRBJ1-5; D is unresolved. Trimming took off 3 bases at V and 4 bases at J, with 10 bases between the two ends. CDR3 length equals 14 residues. Germline values: CDR1 MNHEY, CDR2 SMNVEV (reference sequence). The DNA of the CDR3 is TGTGCCAGCAGTTTGGTAGGAGGAAATCAGCCCCAGCATTTT. It encodes CASSLVGGNQPQHF.

The chain couples TRBV9 to TRBJ2-1; the match to TRBD2 covers 7 bases. Germline CDR1 SGDLS, CDR2 YYNGEE. The CDR3 length is 17 residues. Losses at the gene ends were 0 bases for V and 2 bases for J; bases not matched to a gene: 8. CDR3 DNA: TGTGCCAGCAGCGTAGGGGGCGGGAGCAATCCCTACAATGAGCAGTTCTTC. It encodes CASSVGGGSNPYNEQFF.

V usage is TRBV27 and J usage is TRBJ2-3; 9 bases are a match to TRBD2. V shed 4 bases, J shed 0 bases, and the junction held 2 bases outside the gene matches. The CDR3 loop spans 15 amino acids. From germline, CDR1 is MNHEY and CDR2 SMNVEV (reference sequence). The CDR3 DNA follows: TGTGCCAGCAGTTCCGGGACTAGCAGCACAGATACGCAGTATTTT. It codes for CASSSGTSSTDTQYF.

The chain joins TRBV10-1 to TRBJ2-7, with 11 bases aligning to TRBD1. CDR1 and CDR2 from the germline V gene are WNHNN and SYGVQD (reference sequence). The CDR3 consists of 15 residues. Trimming took 3 bases from V and 2 from J; bases not matched to a gene: 3. The CDR3 DNA reads TGCGCCAGCAGTGATCCGGGACAGGGGGCCTACGAGCAGTACTTC. The encoded protein is CASSDPGQGAYEQYF.

The rearrangement uses TRBV30 and TRBJ1-1; D possibly corresponds to TRBD1 (5 bases). The V gene lost 7 bases and the J gene lost 5 bases, with 14 bases spanning the gap. Looked up from germline, CDR1 is GTSNPN and CDR2 is SVGIG (reference sequence). The CDR3 extends over 12 amino acids. The CDR3 nucleotides read TGTGCCTTCTCTGGGGCAGGGACTGAAGCTTTCTTT. Amino acids: CAFSGAGTEAFF.

The chain joins TRBV7-2 to TRBJ1-6; no definite D call. CDR3 length: 15 residues. Germline lookup yields CDR1 SGHTA and CDR2 FQGNSA. The V and J ends lost 1 base and 5 bases respectively, with 9 bases between them. The CDR3 DNA reads TGTGCCAGCAGCTTAGGAGGGCAAAATAATTCACCCCTCCACTTT. This encodes CASSLGGQNNSPLHF.

The genes are TRBV25-1 and TRBJ1-1; no clear D gene. This CDR3 has 11 amino acids. The V end was cut by 6 bases, the J end by 7 bases, with 9 bases between. CDR1 is MGHDK and CDR2 is SYGVNS in the germline V gene. This chain's CDR3 is CASRLGHEAFF. CDR3 DNA sequence: TGTGCCAGCAGACTCGGCCATGAAGCTTTCTTT. Variable domain in full (rest from reference TRBV25-1 and TRBJ1-1): EADIYQTPRYLVIGTGKKITLECSQTMGHDKMYWYQQDPGMELHLIHYSYGVNSTEKGDLSSESTVSRIRTEHFPLTLESARPSHTSQYLCASRLGHEAFFGQGTRLTVV.

The chain carries TRBV30 and TRBJ2-5; tentative D call: TRBD1 (5 bases). The CDR3 is 15 amino acids. Trimming removed 2 bases at V and 2 bases at J, with 15 bases between. The germline gives CDR1 GTSNPN, CDR2 SVGIG (reference sequence). Here the CDR3 reads CAWSQGRLAQETQYF. For the CDR3, the DNA is TGTGCCTGGAGTCAGGGTAGGCTTGCGCAAGAGACCCAGTACTTC.

The J gene is TRBJ2-7, the V gene TRBV7-9; D call uncertain. Germline CDR1 SEHNR, CDR2 FQNEAQ (reference sequence). This CDR3 contains 12 residues. The V end was cut by 11 bases, the J end by 2 bases, with 13 bases between. The CDR3 reads CALEGGTYEQYF. CDR3 in DNA: TGTGCCCTCGAAGGCGGCACCTACGAGCAGTACTTC.

The chain joins TRBV15 to TRBJ1-2, with 9 bases identical to TRBD1. This CDR3 region has 13 residues. Germline V gene data show CDR1 as LNHNV and CDR2 as YYDKDF (reference sequence). V dropped 4 bases and J dropped 8; count of bases not matched to a gene: 5. Written as DNA, the CDR3 is TGTGCCACCAGCAAAGGGACAGGGTACGGCTACACCTTC. Protein product: CATSKGTGYGYTF.

This rearrangement joins TRBV6-1 to TRBJ2-7; D call uncertain. The germline CDR1 and CDR2 sequences are MNHNS and SASEGT. The CDR3 is made up of 12 amino acids. Deletions cut 8 bases from V and 2 bases from J, with 10 bases between. DNA for the CDR3: TGTGCCAGCGGCCGTCCCCCCTACGAGCAGTACTTC. Its translation is CASGRPPYEQYF.